This is a list of T cell receptor beta chains from one sample in a study of blood T cell repertoires in COVID-19. TCRdb's copy holds only in-frame clones and misses some; the assay was immunoSEQ multiplex PCR. The sample contains 150,000 or so clones, approximately 78% of which appear only once. Sequencing was performed on peripheral blood. All receptors derive from a human donor with acute or convalescent COVID-19. The donor label of this sample is uncertain. Both conserved end residues are part of each CDR3. Fields, in order: V gene, clone size, J gene, D gene, CDR3 protein, CDR3 DNA. D genes are given only for firm matches. The size of a clone is reported for some rows only, either as once, few or many, or as a class for expanded clones.

v_call: TRBV10-1; clone_size: few; j_call: TRBJ2-1; d_call: TRBD2; cdr3_aa: CASSESASGGNEQFF; cdr3_nt: TGCGCCAGCAGTGAGTCGGCTAGCGGGGGCAATGAGCAGTTCTTC
v_call: TRBV6-1; clone_size: .; j_call: TRBJ2-5; d_call: TRBD2; cdr3_aa: CASSEWLAGGQETQYF; cdr3_nt: TGTGCCAGCAGTGAATGGCTAGCGGGGGGCCAAGAGACCCAGTACTTC
v_call: TRBV6-5; clone_size: .; j_call: TRBJ1-2; d_call: .; cdr3_aa: CASSQGLYGYTF; cdr3_nt: TGTGCCAGCAGTCAGGGACTTTATGGCTACACCTTC
v_call: TRBV27; clone_size: .; j_call: TRBJ2-1; d_call: TRBD1; cdr3_aa: CASSSPGQVANEQFF; cdr3_nt: TGTGCCAGCAGTTCCCCGGGACAGGTCGCCAATGAGCAGTTCTTC
v_call: TRBV12-5; clone_size: medium-sized; j_call: TRBJ1-6; d_call: TRBD1; cdr3_aa: CASGNDAGGNNSPLHF; cdr3_nt: TGTGCTAGTGGTAATGATGCAGGGGGCAATAATTCACCCCTCCACTTT
v_call: TRBV25-1; clone_size: .; j_call: TRBJ2-5; d_call: TRBD2; cdr3_aa: CASSNPGGETQYF; cdr3_nt: TGTGCCAGCAGTAATCCCGGGGGGGAGACCCAGTACTTC
v_call: TRBV5-4; clone_size: .; j_call: TRBJ1-2; d_call: .; cdr3_aa: CASSSGRIRGYTF; cdr3_nt: TGTGCCAGCAGCTCGGGGAGGATAAGGGGCTACACCTTC
v_call: TRBV6-5; clone_size: few; j_call: TRBJ2-7; d_call: TRBD2; cdr3_aa: CASSSAGTSGYEQYF; cdr3_nt: TGTGCCAGCAGTTCCGCCGGGACTAGCGGGTACGAGCAGTACTTC
v_call: TRBV27; clone_size: .; j_call: TRBJ2-2; d_call: TRBD1; cdr3_aa: CASSRSGTGATGELFF; cdr3_nt: TGTGCCAGCAGCCGCTCGGGGACAGGGGCTACCGGGGAGCTGTTTTTT
v_call: TRBV6-5; clone_size: .; j_call: TRBJ1-1; d_call: .; cdr3_aa: CASSHYPSGTQREAFF; cdr3_nt: TGTGCCAGCAGTCACTACCCTAGCGGGACACAGAGGGAAGCTTTCTTT
v_call: TRBV7-3; clone_size: few; j_call: TRBJ2-3; d_call: TRBD1; cdr3_aa: CASSLSPQGATQYF; cdr3_nt: TGTGCCAGCAGCCTAAGCCCACAGGGGGCAACGCAGTATTTT
v_call: TRBV18; clone_size: .; j_call: TRBJ1-6; d_call: TRBD1; cdr3_aa: CASSLGTVKNSPLHF; cdr3_nt: TGTGCCAGCTCCCTCGGGACAGTAAAAAATTCACCCCTCCACTTT
v_call: TRBV5-5; clone_size: few; j_call: TRBJ1-5; d_call: TRBD1; cdr3_aa: CASSGGTVQPQHF; cdr3_nt: TGTGCCAGCAGCGGCGGGACAGTCCAGCCCCAGCATTTT
v_call: TRBV15; clone_size: once; j_call: TRBJ1-4; d_call: .; cdr3_aa: CATSKRDRAFSLNEKLFF; cdr3_nt: TGTGCCACCAGCAAGAGAGACAGAGCCTTTTCCCTTAATGAAAAACTGTTTTTT
v_call: TRBV30; clone_size: .; j_call: TRBJ1-2; d_call: .; cdr3_aa: CAWSKRGTLGLHGYTF; cdr3_nt: TGTGCCTGGAGTAAGAGGGGGACACTGGGGTTGCATGGCTACACCTTC
v_call: TRBV12-3/TRBV12-4; clone_size: .; j_call: TRBJ2-7; d_call: .; cdr3_aa: CASSRGADYEQYF; cdr3_nt: TGTGCCAGCAGCCGGGGGGCAGACTACGAGCAGTACTTC
v_call: TRBV5-1; clone_size: .; j_call: TRBJ2-5; d_call: .; cdr3_aa: CASSQHKTGGETQYF; cdr3_nt: TGCGCCAGCAGCCAACACAAGACAGGCGGCGAGACCCAGTACTTC
v_call: TRBV7-2; clone_size: .; j_call: TRBJ2-7; d_call: TRBD1; cdr3_aa: CASSSPADRPTYEQYF; cdr3_nt: TGTGCCAGCAGCTCGCCAGCGGACAGGCCCACCTACGAGCAGTACTTC
v_call: TRBV2; clone_size: .; j_call: TRBJ1-2; d_call: .; cdr3_aa: CASPQGAHPNYGYTF; cdr3_nt: TGTGCCAGCCCGCAAGGGGCCCACCCTAACTATGGCTACACCTTC
v_call: TRBV9; clone_size: .; j_call: TRBJ2-4; d_call: .; cdr3_aa: CASSPHGAKNIQYF; cdr3_nt: TGTGCCAGCAGCCCCCACGGGGCCAAAAACATTCAGTACTTC
v_call: TRBV7-6; clone_size: few; j_call: TRBJ1-5; d_call: .; cdr3_aa: CASSLIHRWSHQPQHF; cdr3_nt: TGTGCCAGCAGCTTAATTCATCGGTGGAGTCATCAGCCCCAGCATTTT
v_call: TRBV19; clone_size: .; j_call: TRBJ2-5; d_call: .; cdr3_aa: CASSPPGVGETQYF; cdr3_nt: TGTGCCAGTAGTCCCCCCGGGGTGGGGGAGACCCAGTACTTC
v_call: TRBV19; clone_size: .; j_call: TRBJ1-2; d_call: .; cdr3_aa: CASSNSHPGYGYTF; cdr3_nt: TGTGCCAGTAGTAACAGCCACCCTGGGTATGGCTACACCTTC
v_call: TRBV18; clone_size: .; j_call: TRBJ2-5; d_call: TRBD2; cdr3_aa: CASSPNHGRLAGGGQETQYF; cdr3_nt: TGTGCCAGCTCACCGAACCATGGGAGACTAGCGGGGGGCGGCCAAGAGACCCAGTACTTC
v_call: TRBV7-2; clone_size: few; j_call: TRBJ1-1; d_call: .; cdr3_aa: CASSNWNTEAFF; cdr3_nt: TGTGCCAGCAGCAACTGGAACACTGAAGCTTTCTTT
v_call: TRBV2; clone_size: few; j_call: TRBJ1-5; d_call: .; cdr3_aa: CASRSRADQPQHF; cdr3_nt: TGTGCCAGCAGGTCCAGGGCCGATCAGCCCCAGCATTTT